This T cell receptor beta chain originates from a study of T cell repertoires in cytomegalovirus infection. As for the study in general: Alongside well-studied HLA-B-restricted CMV epitopes, recently identified HLA-C-restricted CMV epitopes were also used. Both a matching HLA type and CMV infection were indicated by public TCR beta signatures. Whole-study findings and limits: The study found HLA-C-restricted CMV-specific TCR beta clonotypes dominating the ex vivo response. CMV carriers with the relevant HLA were identified by cumulative public TCR beta family frequency.

This CDR3 region has 15 residues. Germline trimming cut 3 bases from V and 7 bases from J; bases unmatched to any gene: 8. On this clonotype itself: The target antigen is unknown.

One entry per CDR3 protein results from TCRdb running MiXCR on the reads. This sample has about 500,000 distinct CDR3 sequences, with 30% to 40% found just once. The sample here was cultured PBMCs, taken from culture after CMV antigen stimulation. The TCR originated in a human donor in good health (CMV status not recorded). Some clones in this sample may be carry-over from other donors' samples. This chain links TRBV12-3 or TRBV12-4 with TRBJ2-3, with 9 bases that match TRBD2. Written as DNA, the CDR3 is TGTGCCAGCAGTTTTATGGGTAGCGGGAGAAATACGCAGTATTTT. This gives the protein CASSFMGSGRNTQYF.